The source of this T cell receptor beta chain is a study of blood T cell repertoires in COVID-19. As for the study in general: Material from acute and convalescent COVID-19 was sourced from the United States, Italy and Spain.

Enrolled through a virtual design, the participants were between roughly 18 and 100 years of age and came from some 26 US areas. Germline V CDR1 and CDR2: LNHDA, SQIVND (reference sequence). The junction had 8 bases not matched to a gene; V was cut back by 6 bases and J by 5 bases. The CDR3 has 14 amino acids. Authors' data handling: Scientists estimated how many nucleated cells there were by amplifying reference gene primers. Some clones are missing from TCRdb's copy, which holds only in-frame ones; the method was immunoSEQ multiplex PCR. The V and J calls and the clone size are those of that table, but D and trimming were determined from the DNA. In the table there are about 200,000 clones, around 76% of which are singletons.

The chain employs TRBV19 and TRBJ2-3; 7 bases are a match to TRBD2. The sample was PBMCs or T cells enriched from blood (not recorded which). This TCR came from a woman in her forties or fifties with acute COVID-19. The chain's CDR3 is CASSPGGGRDTQYF. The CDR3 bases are TGTGCCAGTAGCCCTGGCGGGGGAAGAGATACGCAGTATTTT.